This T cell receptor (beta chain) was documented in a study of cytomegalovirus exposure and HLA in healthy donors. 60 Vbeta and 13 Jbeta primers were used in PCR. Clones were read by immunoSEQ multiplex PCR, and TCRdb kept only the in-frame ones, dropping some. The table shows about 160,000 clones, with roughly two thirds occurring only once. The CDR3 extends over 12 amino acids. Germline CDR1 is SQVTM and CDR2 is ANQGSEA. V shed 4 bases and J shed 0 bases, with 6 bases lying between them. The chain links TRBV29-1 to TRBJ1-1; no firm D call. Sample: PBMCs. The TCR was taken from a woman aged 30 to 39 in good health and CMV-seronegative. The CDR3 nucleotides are TGCAGCGTTGGACACCTGAACACTGAAGCTTTCTTT. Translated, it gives CSVGHLNTEAFF. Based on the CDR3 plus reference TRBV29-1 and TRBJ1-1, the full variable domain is SAVISQKPSRDICQRGTSLTIQCQVDSQVTMMFWYRQQPGQSLTLIATANQGSEATYESGFVIDKFPISRPNLTFSTLTVSNMSPEDSSIYLCSVGHLNTEAFFGQGTRLTVV.